This T cell receptor beta chain was sequenced during a study of cytomegalovirus exposure and HLA in healthy donors. Overall study: Around 77% of 398 genotyped donors fell in the Caucasian-associated ancestry cluster.

Primers included in the PCR were 60 Vbeta and 13 Jbeta primers. This table comes from immunoSEQ multiplex PCR, and its TCRdb copy is limited to in-frame clones, with some not included. The sample includes fewer than 150,000 clones. As regards this clone: Its antigen is as yet unknown.

Study results and caveats: A missense DCLRE1C variant was associated with V- and J-gene trimming of TCR beta chains in a later analysis, and an independent cohort replicated the association. There were 150 or so TCR beta chains listed as cytomegalovirus-associated.

Sequenced sample: PBMCs. The sequence came from a man between 18 and 35 years old in good health and CMV-seronegative.

The CDR3, as DNA: TGCGCCAGCAGCTTAAAGGTGTGGTGGCGGGACAGGACAGATACGCAGTATTTT. Translating it yields CASSLKVWWRDRTDTQYF. This rearrangement joins TRBV5-1 to TRBJ2-3, with TRBD1 identical over 8 bases. CDR1 is SGHRS and CDR2 is YFSETQ in the germline V gene. V lost 2 bases to trimming and J lost 3 bases; unmatched junction nucleotides: 14. This CDR3 is built from 18 residues.